One and the same sample provided the 25 T cell receptor beta chains below, sequenced in a study of technical replicates of blood from a handful of donors. The assay was immunoSEQ multiplex PCR, and TCRdb's table has in-frame clones only and misses some. The profile shows tens of thousands of clones, approximately 95% of them singletons. The sequenced sample consisted of T cells isolated from PBMCs. The receptor set was obtained from a human donor in good health.

V gene TRBV11-2 combines with J gene TRBJ2-6; 8 bases match TRBD1. V shed 2 bases and J 3 bases; nucleotides not matched to a gene: 6. CDR1 is SGHAT, CDR2 FQNNGV, per germline. The CDR3 covers 17 residues. The CDR3: CASSLWTGSLGANVLTF. CDR3 nucleotides: TGTGCCAGCAGCTTATGGACAGGGAGTCTTGGGGCCAACGTCCTGACTTTC. The full variable domain, rest sourced from reference TRBV11-2 and TRBJ2-6, is EAGVAQSPRYKIIEKRQSVAFWCNPISGHATLYWYQQILGQGPKLLIQFQNNGVVDDSQLPKDRFSAERLKGVDSTLKIQPAKLEDSAVYLCASSLWTGSLGANVLTFGAGSRLTVL.

The rearrangement links TRBV19 to TRBJ2-2, with D perhaps matching TRBD1 (6 bases). The CDR3 contains 14 residues. Per germline, CDR1 LNHDA and CDR2 SQIVND (reference sequence). The germline V and J ends were trimmed by 5 bases and 1 base, with 8 bases remaining between them. CDR3 region: CASSYRVNTGELFF. Written as DNA, the CDR3 is TGTGCCAGTAGTTACAGGGTGAACACCGGGGAGCTGTTTTTT.

This clone was recorded once. V gene TRBV27 combines with J gene TRBJ1-1; no definite D call. V lost 3 bases to trimming and J lost 2 bases, with 7 bases between them. CDR1 and CDR2 (germline): MNHEY, SMNVEV (reference sequence). This CDR3 has 13 amino acids. The CDR3 is CASSFSVNTEAFF. As DNA, the CDR3 is TGTGCCAGCAGTTTTTCTGTTAACACTGAAGCTTTCTTT.

This chain uses TRBV6-5 with TRBJ2-1; 7 nucleotides agree with TRBD2. After removal of 11 bases from V and 10 bases from J, the junction contained 14 bases not matched to a gene. The CDR3 is 13 amino acids. Germline lookup yields CDR1 MNHEY and CDR2 SVGAGI. The CDR3 protein is CAATGGRTGEQFF. CDR3 sequence (DNA): TGTGCCGCTACTGGCGGGAGAACAGGAGAGCAGTTCTTC.

This clone is a singleton in its sample. The chain joins TRBV6-1 to TRBJ2-3; no firm D call. CDR1 is MNHNS, CDR2 SASEGT, per germline. Trimming removed 1 base from V and 3 bases from J, with 11 bases in between. The length of the CDR3 is 15 residues. The CDR3 sequence is CASSEGQVETDTQYF. The CDR3 DNA sequence: TGTGCCAGCAGTGAAGGGCAGGTAGAGACAGATACGCAGTATTTT.

The V gene is TRBV4-1, the J gene TRBJ2-6; the D gene is possibly TRBD2 (6 bases). The CDR3 length is 19 residues. V lost 4 bases to trimming and J lost 0 bases, with 19 bases between them. Per the germline V gene, CDR1 is MGHRA and CDR2 is YSYEKL. The CDR3 loop is CASSPSAGQDPSGANVLTF. The CDR3 nucleotides are TGCGCCAGCAGCCCCTCGGCGGGGCAGGACCCCTCTGGGGCCAACGTCCTGACTTTC.

The chain joins TRBV28 to TRBJ1-1; possible D gene TRBD1, 6 bases. The V and J ends lost 2 bases and 0 bases respectively, with 13 bases between them. Germline values: CDR1 MDHEN, CDR2 SYDVKM. The CDR3 extends over 16 amino acids. CDR3 sequence reads: CASSLEGDLMNTEAFF. DNA of the CDR3: TGTGCCAGCAGTTTAGAGGGGGACCTGATGAACACTGAAGCTTTCTTT.

This clone has a single count. This chain uses TRBV5-6 with TRBJ2-5; TRBD2 matches at 7 bases. Germline CDR1 reads SGHDT; CDR2 reads YYEEEE. The CDR3 length is 15 residues. With V trimmed by 0 bases and J by 1 base, 3 bases remained unmatched. The CDR3 nucleotides read TGTGCCAGCAGCTTGGGCCCGGGAGGCCAAGAGACCCAGTACTTC. Translated: CASSLGPGGQETQYF.

The chain combines TRBV13 with TRBJ1-2, with a tentative D call TRBD1 (6 bases). Trimming pared 5 bases from V and 0 bases from J, leaving 16 bases between. CDR1 PRHDT and CDR2 FYEKMQ come from the germline V gene (reference sequence). The CDR3 runs to 16 residues. Here the CDR3 DNA reads TGTGCCAGCAGCAAGACAGGAGGAAGAGCTAACTATGGCTACACCTTC. It codes for CASSKTGGRANYGYTF. Full variable domain (missing parts from reference TRBV13 and TRBJ1-2): AAGVIQSPRHLIKEKRETATLKCYPIPRHDTVYWYQQGPGQDPQFLISFYEKMQSDKGSIPDRFSAQQFSDYHSELNMSSLELGDSALYFCASSKTGGRANYGYTFGSGTRLTVV.

V is TRBV5-5 and J is TRBJ2-1; 8 bases fit TRBD2. Germline lookup yields CDR1 SGHKS and CDR2 YYEKEE (reference sequence). Unmatched junction bases numbered 0, after V lost 2 bases and J lost 5 bases. CDR3 length: 13 amino acids. As DNA, the CDR3 is TGTGCCAGCAGCTTACTAGCGGACAATGAGCAGTTCTTC. This sequence encodes CASSLLADNEQFF.

This chain joins TRBV10-3 and TRBJ2-7; D possibly corresponds to TRBD1 (6 bases). The CDR3 spans 12 residues. Trimming pared 4 bases from V and 3 bases from J, leaving 7 bases between. CDR1 and CDR2 from the germline V gene are ENHRY and SYGVKD. The CDR3 DNA sequence: TGTGCCATCAGTGGGACAGTCTACGAGCAGTACTTC. Its translation is CAISGTVYEQYF.

The genes are TRBV7-3 and TRBJ2-1, with a weak D call TRBD2 (5 bases). From germline, CDR1 is SGHTA and CDR2 FQGTGA. This CDR3 comprises 15 residues. With 2 bases removed from V and 4 bases from J, the gap between germline ends came to 12 bases. In DNA form, the CDR3 reads TGTGCCAGCAGCTTATCACTAGTGGGGTACAATGAGCAGTTCTTC. It translates to CASSLSLVGYNEQFF.

The chain has TRBV5-1 and TRBJ2-7; 7 bases agree with TRBD2. This CDR3 comprises 15 residues. The germline V gene has CDR1 SGHRS and CDR2 YFSETQ. With V trimmed by 3 bases and J by 3 bases, 9 bases remained unmatched. CDR3 protein: CASSSEGGSLYEQYF. The DNA of the CDR3 is TGCGCCAGCAGCTCCGAGGGAGGGAGCCTCTACGAGCAGTACTTC.

This sequence joins TRBV28 and TRBJ2-7; 9 nucleotides align to TRBD2. The germline V gene has CDR1 MDHEN and CDR2 SYDVKM. The CDR3 runs to 13 residues. V lost 3 bases, J lost 4 bases, and 1 base stayed unmatched. This chain's CDR3 is CASSFSGRYEQYF. The CDR3 DNA is TGTGCCAGCAGTTTTAGCGGGAGATACGAGCAGTACTTC.

The chain joins TRBV6-1 to TRBJ2-4; D perhaps matches TRBD1 (5 bases). The germline V gene encodes CDR1 MNHNS and CDR2 SASEGT. The CDR3 extends over 12 amino acids. Trimming stripped 6 bases from V and 8 bases from J, with 11 bases between. The CDR3 nucleotides are TGTGCCAGCAGCTATGAAGGGGACATTCAGTACTTC. Its protein product is CASSYEGDIQYF.

This clone has a handful of counts. This chain joins TRBV5-6 and TRBJ1-1; tentatively, D is TRBD1 (6 bases). The germline V and J ends were trimmed by 4 bases and 3 bases, with 16 bases remaining between them. This CDR3 is 15 amino acids long. Germline assignment: CDR1 SGHDT and CDR2 YYEEEE. The CDR3 protein is CASSGLLGADTEAFF. CDR3 DNA sequence: TGTGCCAGCAGCGGCCTCTTGGGGGCGGACACTGAAGCTTTCTTT.

CDR3 region: CSVGTNTEAFF. CDR3 nucleotide sequence: TGCAGCGTTGGGACAAACACTGAAGCTTTCTTT. The chain employs TRBV29-1 and TRBJ1-1; tentative D call: TRBD1 (5 bases). V dropped 4 bases and J dropped 2 bases, with 5 bases sitting between them. The CDR3 is made up of 11 amino acids. Germline CDR1 is SQVTM and CDR2 is ANQGSEA.

This clone is a singleton in its sample. The genes are TRBV27 and TRBJ1-2, with D possibly TRBD1 on 5 matching bases. The CDR3 totals 13 residues. V was clipped by 8 bases and J by 5 bases, with 15 bases between them. Germline-derived CDR1 and CDR2 are MNHEY and SMNVEV (reference sequence). The CDR3 region is CASRGREGYGYTF. CDR3 nucleotide sequence: TGTGCCAGCCGGGGCAGGGAGGGATATGGCTACACCTTC.

This rearrangement joins TRBV28 to TRBJ1-1; 9 nucleotides line up with TRBD1. The V gene's germline CDR1 is MDHEN and CDR2 SYDVKM. The V gene end was trimmed by 10 bases and the J gene end by 2 bases; junction bases not matched to a gene: 8. The CDR3 covers 14 residues. The CDR3 sequence is CAICGTGKNTEAFF. CDR3 coding DNA: TGTGCCATCTGTGGGACAGGGAAAAACACTGAAGCTTTCTTT. Full variable domain (remainder filled in from reference TRBV28 and TRBJ1-1): DVKVTQSSRYLVKRTGEKVFLECVQDMDHENMFWYRQDPGLGLRLIYFSYDVKMKEKGDIPEGYSVSREKKERFSLILESASTNQTSMYLCAICGTGKNTEAFFGQGTRLTVV.

J is TRBJ1-1 and V is TRBV6-6; 7 bases are a match to TRBD1. CDR1 and CDR2 (germline): MNHNY, SVGAGI (reference sequence). The CDR3 is 15 residues long. J was trimmed by 4 bases and V by 0 bases; bases with no gene match: 5. The CDR3 region is CASSYSMTGLTEAFF. The CDR3, as DNA: TGTGCCAGCAGTTACTCCATGACAGGGCTCACTGAAGCTTTCTTT.

This clone was detected once. This chain joins TRBV2 and TRBJ1-5, with 8 bases that match TRBD1. From germline, CDR1 is SNHLY and CDR2 FYNNEI. Trimming removed 2 bases from V and 5 bases from J; junction bases left unmatched: 5. This CDR3 region has 15 residues. The CDR3 spells CASSEPGQVYQPQHF. The CDR3, as DNA: TGTGCCAGCAGTGAACCGGGACAGGTCTATCAGCCCCAGCATTTT.

The rearrangement uses TRBV7-8 and TRBJ2-3; D remains unclear. CDR1 and CDR2 from the germline V gene are SGHVS and FQNEAQ. Trimming shortened V by 5 bases and J by 5 bases, and 14 bases separated the two germline ends. This CDR3 has 14 amino acids. Here the CDR3 reads CASSVGEFVDTQYF. The DNA of the CDR3 is TGTGCCAGCAGCGTCGGTGAATTTGTAGATACGCAGTATTTT. Variable domain in full (rest from reference TRBV7-8 and TRBJ2-3): GAGVSQSPRYKVAKRGQDVALRCDPISGHVSLFWYQQALGQGPEFLTYFQNEAQLDKSGLPSDRFFAERPEGSVSTLKIQRTQQEDSAVYLCASSVGEFVDTQYFGPGTRLTVL.

This clone was recorded only once. The V gene is TRBV18, the J gene TRBJ2-2, with D maybe TRBD1 (5 bases). This CDR3 has 16 amino acids. Germline loops: CDR1 KGHSH, CDR2 LQKENI. Deletions cut 3 bases from V and 8 bases from J, with 19 bases between. The DNA of the CDR3 is TGTGCCAGCTCACCTCGACAGAACCAAGGTTTAGGGGAGCTGTTTTTT. It encodes CASSPRQNQGLGELFF.

This clone has just one count. The chain employs TRBV7-3 and TRBJ1-1; D is perhaps TRBD1 (5 bases). The V gene lost 0 bases and the J gene lost 1 base, with 6 bases spanning the gap. The germline V gene encodes CDR1 SGHTA and CDR2 FQGTGA. The CDR3 is made up of 14 amino acids. The CDR3 nucleotides read TGTGCCAGCAGCTTAACGACAGCGAACACTGAAGCTTTCTTT. It yields the protein CASSLTTANTEAFF.

This rearrangement joins TRBV29-1 to TRBJ1-1; 7 bases are a match to TRBD1. The CDR3 length is 12 residues. V lost 4 bases and J lost 5; bases outside the gene matches: 4. Per germline, CDR1 SQVTM and CDR2 ANQGSEA. The CDR3 sequence is CSVGRGRTEAFF. The CDR3 DNA follows: TGCAGCGTTGGCAGGGGGAGGACTGAAGCTTTCTTT.